The clone carrying this TCR beta chain was counted only a few times. This specimen belongs to a study of T-cell memory formation after mild COVID-19. Trimming stripped 4 bases from V and 6 bases from J, with 12 bases between. Germline loops: CDR1 LGHNA, CDR2 YNFKEQ. The CDR3 has 14 amino acids. Using its own MiXCR run on the 5' RACE reads, TCRdb lists one record per CDR3 protein. The table lists 70,000 to 95,000 distinct CDR3 sequences, over 10% of them singletons. This clonotype was obtained from a man aged 18 to 29 who had mild COVID-19 (a few samples of this study predate the infection). Cell type and time point are not known. The gene calls are TRBV4-2 and TRBJ2-2; D gene unclear. The sequenced sample was PBMCs or a T cell subset sorted from them (not recorded which). CDR3 residues: CASSLPNLAGELFF. For the CDR3, the DNA is TGTGCCAGCAGCCTCCCCAACCTCGCCGGGGAGCTGTTTTTT.